The 18 T cell receptor beta chains below were found in one sample sequenced in a study of Graves' ophthalmopathy and Graves' hyperthyroidism. RNA transcripts were the template, and TCR beta CDR3 regions were amplified from them. Second-round multiplex PCR came after first-round RT-PCR with HTBI primers. TCRdb passed the multiplex PCR reads through MiXCR, listing each CDR3 protein once. The sample includes about 550,000 distinct CDR3 sequences, under 45% of them seen just once. Specimen: peripheral blood or thyroid tissue (not recorded which). The receptors originated from an adult man with Graves' hyperthyroidism.

The chain joins TRBV9 to TRBJ2-2; 11 bases are a match to TRBD2. Germline lookup yields CDR1 SGDLS and CDR2 YYNGEE. The CDR3 is 17 amino acids. The trim removed 2 bases at V and 6 bases at J, leaving 9 bases unmatched. The CDR3 nucleotides read TGTGCCAGCAGCGTTTTAGCGGGAGGGCAGATGGCCGGGGAGCTGTTTTTT. Translated: CASSVLAGGQMAGELFF.

Points on this clonotype: It may be a read error: a sequence one base away is much more abundant. The CDR3 spells CSAIHPGQGGNTIYF. The CDR3 DNA sequence: TGCAGTGCTATTCATCCGGGACAGGGGGGAAACACCATATATTTT. The chain joins TRBV20-1 to TRBJ1-3; 10 bases match TRBD1. J lost 4 bases, V lost 4 bases, and 7 bases had no gene match. This CDR3 spans 15 amino acids. In germline, CDR1 is DFQATT, CDR2 SNEGSKA (reference sequence).

On this clonotype: With a much larger clone just one base away, this may be a read error. V gene TRBV15 combines with J gene TRBJ2-2, with D perhaps matching TRBD2 (6 bases). CDR1 and CDR2 (germline): LNHNV, YYDKDF (reference sequence). This CDR3 is built from 16 residues. The CDR3 nucleotides read TGTGCCACCAGCGGAGACGTAGCGGCCCACACCGGGGAGCTGTTTTTT. It specifies CATSGDVAAHTGELFF.

This clonotype was seen a handful of times. This sequence joins TRBV5-1 and TRBJ1-4; no definite D call. The CDR3 has 17 amino acids. The germline gives CDR1 SGHRS, CDR2 YFSETQ. V lost 0 bases to trimming and J lost 7 bases, with 19 bases between them. The CDR3 coding sequence is TGCGCCAGCAGCTTGGTGACCCCAGGTGCCCTCTCTGAAAAACTGTTTTTT. Its protein product is CASSLVTPGALSEKLFF.

Concerning this clonotype: A read error may be the cause here, since a much bigger clone is one base away. This chain links TRBV6-1 with TRBJ1-3; D remains unclear. Germline loops: CDR1 MNHNS, CDR2 SASEGT. The CDR3 extends over 15 amino acids. CDR3 in amino acids: CASSQGRTSGNTMYF. In DNA form, the CDR3 reads TGTGCCAGCAGTCAAGGACGTACCTCTGGAAACACCATGTATTTT.

This clonotype was observed many times. The V gene is TRBV12-5, the J gene TRBJ2-5; no reliable D call. V was pared by 6 bases and J by 1 base, with 3 bases between. The germline CDR1 and CDR2 sequences are LGHNT and FRNRAP. The CDR3 covers 11 residues. CDR3 coding DNA: TGTGCTAGTGGGCTCCAAGAGACCCAGTACTTC. This encodes CASGLQETQYF.

This chain joins TRBV2 and TRBJ1-5; 12 bases fit TRBD1. This CDR3 has 15 amino acids. Germline V gene sequence: CDR1 SNHLY, CDR2 FYNNEI. Trimming removed 6 bases from V and 3 bases from J; junction bases left unmatched: 3. CDR3 sequence (DNA): TGTGCCAGCAGCTCGGGACAGGGGGCCAATCAGCCCCAGCATTTT. The encoded protein is CASSSGQGANQPQHF.

This clonotype was observed many times. CDR3 sequence reads: CASSGQGPGGYEQYF. For the CDR3, the DNA is TGTGCCAGCTCGGGCCAGGGGCCGGGGGGCTACGAGCAGTACTTC. The V and J genes are TRBV7-8 and TRBJ2-7; tentatively, D is TRBD2 (7 bases). V shed 8 bases and J shed 3 bases, with 20 bases lying between them. From germline, CDR1 is SGHVS and CDR2 FQNEAQ. The CDR3 runs to 15 residues. The whole variable domain, remainder taken from reference TRBV7-8 and TRBJ2-7, is GAGVSQSPRYKVAKRGQDVALRCDPISGHVSLFWYQQALGQGPEFLTYFQNEAQLDKSGLPSDRFFAERPEGSVSTLKIQRTQQEDSAVYLCASSGQGPGGYEQYFGPGTRLTVT.

This clonotype has a count of ten or more. The chain recombines TRBV7-9 with TRBJ1-1; 10 bases fit TRBD1. The V gene's germline CDR1 is SEHNR and CDR2 FQNEAQ (reference sequence). This CDR3 is built from 15 residues. The J segment lost 1 base and the V segment lost 8 bases, leaving 7 bases of the junction unmatched. CDR3 bases: TGTGCCAGCCTCCGGGACAGGGGTCCGAACACTGAAGCTTTCTTT. Amino acids: CASLRDRGPNTEAFF.

The CDR3 here is CASIEGNTEAFF. The CDR3 nucleotides read TGTGCCAGTATCGAAGGGAACACTGAAGCTTTCTTT. The chain couples TRBV19 to TRBJ1-1; no clear D gene. This CDR3 region has 12 residues. Per germline, CDR1 LNHDA and CDR2 SQIVND (reference sequence). V lost 7 bases and J lost 1, with 7 bases in between.

On this clonotype: Being one base from a much bigger clone, this may be a read error. This chain connects TRBV6-1 to TRBJ1-2, with TRBD1 matching over 9 bases. Per the germline V gene, CDR1 is MNHNS and CDR2 is SASEGT. This CDR3 contains 16 residues. Here the CDR3 DNA reads TGTGCCAGCAGTGAAGACGGGACAGGGATTAACTATGGCTACGCCTTC. Translation gives CASSEDGTGINYGYAF.

The V and J genes are TRBV25-1 and TRBJ1-1, with D hard to call. V lost 4 bases and J lost 7, with 10 bases in between. Germline V CDR1 and CDR2: MGHDK, SYGVNS. This CDR3 spans 12 amino acids. CDR3 nucleotides: TGTGCCAGCAGTGCCATTTTGGGTGAAGCTTTCTTT. It specifies CASSAILGEAFF.

This clonotype has ten or more counts. The chain uses TRBV6-1 and TRBJ2-6; D gene ambiguous. The CDR3 has 15 amino acids. The V end lost 8 bases, the J end lost 5 bases, and 16 bases lay between the germline ends. Per germline, CDR1 MNHNS and CDR2 SASEGT. CDR3 sequence: CASAGDPNRANVLTF. The CDR3 coding sequence is TGTGCCAGCGCTGGGGATCCTAACAGGGCCAACGTCCTGACTTTC.

The chain carries TRBV20-1 and TRBJ2-7; tentative D call: TRBD2 (7 bases). There are 13 residues in the CDR3. V gave up 6 bases and J gave up 6 bases, with 18 bases separating them. Looked up from germline, CDR1 is DFQATT and CDR2 is SNEGSKA (reference sequence). CDR3 DNA sequence: TGCAGTGCGGGGGTTCGGGGGGCTTCCGAGCAGTACTTC. It translates to CSAGVRGASEQYF.

This chain connects TRBV7-2 to TRBJ2-7; 7 bases line up with TRBD2. With the DNA end fitting TRBJ2-1 better, the J assignment may be wrong. The germline V gene has CDR1 SGHTA and CDR2 FQGNSA. This CDR3 has 14 amino acids. CDR3 sequence (DNA): TGTGCCAGCAGCCCTGAGCGGGACCACAATGAGCAGTTCTTC. Translating gives CASSPERDHNEQFF.

The gene calls are TRBV7-8 and TRBJ2-5; D unclear. In germline, CDR1 is SGHVS, CDR2 FQNEAQ. The CDR3 covers 15 residues. V shed 1 base and J shed 0 bases, with 9 bases lying between them. The CDR3 DNA sequence: TGTGCCAGCAGCTTAGTGGGGTGGTACCAAGAGACCCAGTACTTC. It encodes CASSLVGWYQETQYF.

The chain joins TRBV10-3 to TRBJ1-1; no clear D. Germline lookup yields CDR1 ENHRY and CDR2 SYGVKD. The ends were cut back, 10 bases at V and 4 bases at J, with 16 bases in the middle. The CDR3 has 13 amino acids. The CDR3 is CASQILAGTEAFF. CDR3 coding DNA: TGTGCCAGCCAAATACTGGCAGGCACTGAAGCTTTCTTT.

The V call is TRBV24-1, the J call TRBJ2-7; TRBD2 might be the D (6 bases). With 4 bases removed from V and 5 bases from J, the gap between germline ends came to 11 bases. CDR1 and CDR2 from the germline V gene are KGHDR and SFDVKD. The CDR3 extends over 13 amino acids. CDR3 coding DNA: TGTGCCACCAGTGACCGGGGGAGCAACGAGCAGTACTTC. This sequence encodes CATSDRGSNEQYF.